The 21 T cell receptor beta chains listed next were all sequenced from one sample in a study of molecular identifiers for immune sequencing clone quantification (dated 2018 in TCRdb). Library preparation was by PCR. The sequencer listed for this sample is Illumina HiSeq 4000. TCRdb reprocessed the public reads (quality trimming at Q25 with fastp, clone calling with MiXCR) and kept in-frame beta chains. Rows with a matching CDR3 protein are joined into one entry that keeps the most common DNA and genes. This sample is represented by roughly 90,000 distinct CDR3 sequences; around 20% of them were singletons. About 0.85% of the sample is held by the ten biggest clonotypes. The specimen was naive CD8+ T cells from blood, with Jurkat cell RNA spiked in. In light of the paper, this sample's cell subset or site label describes: FACS-sorted CD8+CD4-CCR7+CD45RA+ naive T cells. Receptor source: a human donor in good health. Some libraries in this study had Jurkat cell RNA spiked in.

This clonotype was detected many times. The rearrangement joins TRBV4-1 to TRBJ2-7; a weak D match, TRBD1 (5 bases). Germline CDR1 is MGHRA and CDR2 is YSYEKL. CDR3 length equals 15 residues. Trimming took 1 base from V and 3 from J, leaving 13 bases between them. The DNA for the CDR3 is TGCGCCAGCAGCCAAGCCCTCAGGGCCGACTACGAGCAGTACTTC. Encoded protein: CASSQALRADYEQYF.

This clonotype showed up many times. The rearrangement joins TRBV19 to TRBJ2-1; D not certain. This CDR3 has 12 amino acids. Trimming pared 4 bases from V and 6 bases from J, leaving 7 bases between. Germline V lookup: CDR1 LNHDA, CDR2 SQIVND (reference sequence). The CDR3 region has the DNA TGTGCCAGTAGTAACCTGGTCAATGAGCAGTTCTTC. Its translation is CASSNLVNEQFF.

This clonotype was observed once. This rearrangement joins TRBV18 to TRBJ2-1; D ambiguous. CDR3 length: 14 amino acids. The V gene's germline CDR1 is KGHSH and CDR2 LQKENI. V gave up 3 bases and J gave up 0 bases, with 6 bases separating them. CDR3 DNA: TGTGCCAGCTCACCTGGTAGCTCCTACAATGAGCAGTTCTTC. Encoded protein: CASSPGSSYNEQFF.

This clonotype has at least ten counts. This chain uses TRBV4-3 with TRBJ2-7; no firm D call. CDR3 size: 14 residues. Germline CDR1 reads LGHNA; CDR2 reads YSLEER. Between the trimmed V and J ends, which lost 5 bases and 7 bases, there was a span of 18 bases. CDR3 coding DNA: TGCGCCAGCAGCTCCACAAGGGTGGCAACAGAGCAGTACTTC. As protein: CASSSTRVATEQYF.

In this sample, this clonotype turned up many times. The chain employs TRBV13 and TRBJ2-7; TRBD1 agrees at 9 bases. CDR1 and CDR2 from the germline V gene are PRHDT and FYEKMQ (reference sequence). Losses at the gene ends were 4 bases for V and 11 bases for J; bases not matched to a gene: 12. This CDR3 region has 14 residues. CDR3 DNA sequence: TGTGCCAGCAGCTCCCGGGACAGGGTCCGGGTCGAGTACTTC. It encodes CASSSRDRVRVEYF.

With regard to this clonotype: The junction and the germline gene differ at one end; a read error may be behind it. The J gene is TRBJ1-3, the V gene TRBV12-3 or TRBV12-4; no definite D call. CDR3 size: 13 residues. CDR3 nucleotides: TGTGCCAGCAGTTTTGACACTGGGAACACCATATATTTT. Protein sequence: CASSFDTGNTIYF.

As for this clonotype: Being one base from a much bigger clone, this may be a read error. V usage is TRBV7-9 and J usage is TRBJ2-3; 9 bases line up with TRBD1. Germline V gene data show CDR1 as SEHNR and CDR2 as FQNEAQ (reference sequence). The CDR3 consists of 15 residues. The DNA for the CDR3 is TGTGCCAACAGCTCGAGACAGGGGGAAACAGATACGCAGTATTTT. Translating it yields CANSSRQGETDTQYF.

This clonotype was observed many times. The V and J genes are TRBV5-5 and TRBJ2-3; perhaps TRBD2 as D (5 bases). The V gene lost 3 bases and the J gene lost 5 bases, with 19 bases spanning the gap. Germline V CDR1 and CDR2: SGHKS, YYEKEE (reference sequence). The CDR3 contains 16 residues. The CDR3 DNA reads TGTGCCAGCAGCTACGGGGTGATCACACGCGGAGATACGCAGTATTTT. This translates into CASSYGVITRGDTQYF.

This clonotype came up many times. This rearrangement joins TRBV11-2 to TRBJ1-1; D remains unclear. Germline V gene lookup returns CDR1 SGHAT and CDR2 FQNNGV. There are 12 residues in the CDR3. Trimming removed 7 bases at V and 0 bases at J, with 6 bases between. The CDR3 DNA follows: TGTGCCAGCACCCAACTGAACACTGAAGCTTTCTTT. It is translated as CASTQLNTEAFF.

As concerns this clonotype: The junction departs from germline at one end; a sequencing error may be responsible. The DNA for the CDR3 is TGTGCCAGCAACTTGGAACCCAGCTACTATGGCTACGCCTTC. Protein: CASNLEPSYYGYAF. The V gene is TRBV5-6, the J gene TRBJ1-2; D uncertain. CDR3 length: 14 residues. Germline V CDR1 and CDR2: SGHDT, YYEEEE. Looking up the rest from reference TRBV5-6 and TRBJ1-2 gives the full variable domain: DAGVTQSPTHLIKTRGQQVTLRCSPKSGHDTVSWYQQALGQGPQFIFQYYEEEERQRGNFPDRFSGHQFPNYSSELNVNALLLGDSALYLCASNLEPSYYGYAFGSGTRLTVV.

This clonotype occurred many times. The rearrangement uses TRBV6-5 and TRBJ1-1; D is possibly TRBD1 (5 bases). V was cut by 8 bases and J by 4 bases, with 11 bases left in between. This CDR3 contains 12 residues. CDR1 is MNHEY and CDR2 is SVGAGI in the germline V gene. CDR3 DNA: TGTGCCAGCGGGGGGATCGTCACTGAAGCTTTCTTT. This sequence encodes CASGGIVTEAFF.

This clonotype was counted ten times or more. The V and J genes are TRBV27 and TRBJ2-7; TRBD1 or TRBD2 may be the D gene (5 bases each). This CDR3 is built from 16 residues. CDR1 and CDR2 (germline): MNHEY, SMNVEV (reference sequence). V lost 5 bases and J 0 bases, leaving 17 bases between the germline ends. CDR3 bases: TGTGCCAGCAGTACCACGTGGGGGTCGAGCTCCTACGAGCAGTACTTC. It is translated as CASSTTWGSSSYEQYF.

In the case of this clonotype: A clone one base away is much larger, so this may be a read error. This sequence joins TRBV5-1 and TRBJ2-7, with D possibly TRBD2 on 5 matching bases. The length of the CDR3 is 15 residues. Deletions cut 4 bases from V and 3 bases from J, with 17 bases between. CDR1 and CDR2 from the germline V gene are SGHRS and YFSETQ. The CDR3 DNA reads as TGCGCCAGCAGCCTAGAACGGGGTCCTGTCTACGAGCAGTACTTC. This gives the protein CASSLERGPVYEQYF.

This clonotype was observed at least ten times. V gene TRBV7-9 combines with J gene TRBJ1-2, with D possibly TRBD1 on 6 matching bases. The germline CDR1 and CDR2 sequences are SEHNR and FQNEAQ (reference sequence). Trimming left V 1 base short and J 5 bases short, with 11 bases between. The CDR3 has 14 amino acids. The CDR3: CASSLETGVYGYTF. The DNA for the CDR3 is TGTGCCAGCAGCTTAGAGACAGGAGTTTATGGCTACACCTTC.

Notes on this clonotype: Possible read error: a much larger clone is one base away. This chain links TRBV20-1 with TRBJ2-1; possible D gene TRBD1, 6 bases. The CDR3 runs to 14 residues. Germline V gene data show CDR1 as DFQATT and CDR2 as SNEGSKA (reference sequence). Trimming pared 3 bases from V and 0 bases from J, leaving 9 bases between. In DNA form, the CDR3 reads TGCAGTGCTAGGGACAGTCCCTCCTACAATGAGCAGTTCTTC. Its translation is CSARDSPSYNEQFF.

This clonotype was seen at least ten times. The chain employs TRBV20-1 and TRBJ2-7; TRBD1 aligns across 7 bases. The V gene's germline CDR1 is DFQATT and CDR2 SNEGSKA (reference sequence). The V gene end was trimmed by 6 bases and the J gene end by 3 bases; junction bases not matched to a gene: 17. This CDR3 has 16 residues. DNA for the CDR3: TGCAGTGCCGACGGCGCTCACAGGGGATTACTCTACGAGCAGTACTTC. Translating gives CSADGAHRGLLYEQYF.

This clonotype was observed many times. This rearrangement joins TRBV19 to TRBJ2-3; 7 nucleotides line up with TRBD1. The CDR3 extends over 15 amino acids. CDR1 is LNHDA and CDR2 is SQIVND in the germline V gene (reference sequence). J was trimmed by 0 bases and V by 1 base; bases with no gene match: 1. The CDR3 bases are TGTGCCAGTAGTATAGGGACAGGAAGCACAGATACGCAGTATTTT. Protein sequence: CASSIGTGSTDTQYF.

This clonotype was seen many times. The chain is built from TRBV29-1 and TRBJ2-3, with a possible D match to TRBD1 (6 bases). V was clipped by 1 base and J by 6 bases, with 17 bases between them. CDR1 SQVTM and CDR2 ANQGSEA come from the germline V gene. CDR3 length: 15 residues. The CDR3 DNA sequence: TGCAGCGTTGAAGGAGCATTGGGGGCGGCGGATACGCAGTATTTT. This encodes CSVEGALGAADTQYF.

This clonotype appeared many times. The rearrangement uses TRBV7-9 and TRBJ2-1; D uncertain. V gave up 1 base and J gave up 8 bases, with 6 bases separating them. Looked up from germline, CDR1 is SEHNR and CDR2 is FQNEAQ (reference sequence). The length of the CDR3 is 12 residues. CDR3 in amino acids: CASSLEPHEQFF. The CDR3 coding sequence is TGTGCCAGCAGCTTAGAACCTCATGAGCAGTTCTTC. Complete variable domain (other parts from reference TRBV7-9 and TRBJ2-1): DTGVSQNPRHKITKRGQNVTFRCDPISEHNRLYWYRQTLGQGPEFLTYFQNEAQLEKSRLLSDRFSAERPKGSFSTLEIQRTEQGDSAMYLCASSLEPHEQFFGPGTRLTVL.

There are many counts of this clonotype. This chain connects TRBV19 to TRBJ2-7; no definite D call. The CDR3 extends over 14 amino acids. Trimming shortened V by 3 bases and J by 2 bases, and 11 bases separated the two germline ends. CDR1 and CDR2 from the germline V gene are LNHDA and SQIVND (reference sequence). CDR3 bases: TGTGCCAGTAGTATTAAGGGTCCTACCTACGAGCAGTACTTC. Translating gives CASSIKGPTYEQYF.

The CDR3 bases are TGTGCCAGCAAATACTCTCTCGGGGGGCCCTACAATGAGCAGTTCTTC. As protein: CASKYSLGGPYNEQFF. This sequence joins TRBV6-2 or TRBV6-3 and TRBJ2-1; maybe TRBD2 (7 bases). V lost 7 bases to trimming and J lost 2 bases, with 18 bases between them. CDR1 is MNHEY and CDR2 is SVGEGT in the germline V gene. The CDR3 loop spans 16 amino acids.